The rows below give T cell receptor beta chains drawn from one sample of a study of T cells in Graves' hyperthyroidism and ophthalmopathy. MiXCR, run by TCRdb on the multiplex PCR reads, gives a single entry per CDR3 protein. This sample has around 800,000 distinct CDR3 sequences, with 35% to 40% found just once. Sequenced sample: blood. These receptors were taken from a man younger than 30 with Graves' hyperthyroidism. The CDR3 runs from the conserved cysteine through the conserved F or W. Each record gives: J gene, clone size, D gene, V gene, CDR3 protein, CDR3 DNA. A D gene is named only where the DNA matches it firmly. Size tells how often a clone was seen (once, few, many) or the class of an expanded clone, and some rows leave it out.

j_call: TRBJ2-5; clone_size: -; d_call: -; v_call: TRBV7-2; cdr3_aa: CASSPHGDRETQYF; cdr3_nt: TGTGCCAGCAGCCCCCACGGGGATCGGGAGACCCAGTACTTC
j_call: TRBJ2-5; clone_size: many; d_call: TRBD2; v_call: TRBV24-1; cdr3_aa: CATSGSLAGEATQYF; cdr3_nt: TGTGCCACCAGTGGATCTCTAGCGGGAGAGGCGACCCAGTACTTC
j_call: TRBJ1-5; clone_size: -; d_call: TRBD1; v_call: TRBV12-3/TRBV12-4; cdr3_aa: CASSNTGGGQPQHF; cdr3_nt: TGTGCCAGCAGTAACACAGGGGGCGGTCAGCCCCAGCATTTT
j_call: TRBJ1-1; clone_size: many; d_call: -; v_call: TRBV20-1; cdr3_aa: CSATGQMNTEAFF; cdr3_nt: TGCAGTGCTACTGGACAGATGAACACTGAAGCTTTCTTT
j_call: TRBJ1-1; clone_size: -; d_call: TRBD1; v_call: TRBV10-3; cdr3_aa: CASSYETGGRTEAFF; cdr3_nt: TGTGCCAGCAGTTACGAAACAGGGGGCCGGACTGAAGCTTTCTTT
j_call: TRBJ2-6; clone_size: many; d_call: -; v_call: TRBV5-5; cdr3_aa: CASSDLSGANVLTF; cdr3_nt: TGTGCCAGCAGCGACTTGTCTGGGGCCAACGTCCTGACTTTC
j_call: TRBJ1-4; clone_size: many; d_call: -; v_call: TRBV2; cdr3_aa: CASGEGQTGKLFF; cdr3_nt: TGTGCCAGCGGAGAGGGACAAACGGGAAAACTGTTTTTT
j_call: TRBJ2-7; clone_size: many; d_call: -; v_call: TRBV7-9; cdr3_aa: CASSLGPGKSYEQYF; cdr3_nt: TGTGCCAGCAGCTTAGGCCCAGGGAAGAGCTACGAGCAGTACTTC
j_call: TRBJ1-4; clone_size: many; d_call: -; v_call: TRBV10-3; cdr3_aa: CAIGGTNEKLFF; cdr3_nt: TGTGCCATCGGGGGGACTAATGAAAAACTGTTTTTT
j_call: TRBJ2-7; clone_size: -; d_call: -; v_call: TRBV6-5; cdr3_aa: CASGDVYEQYF; cdr3_nt: TGTGCCAGCGGTGATGTCTACGAGCAGTACTTC
j_call: TRBJ2-7; clone_size: -; d_call: -; v_call: TRBV7-9; cdr3_aa: CASSLGTFASYEQYF; cdr3_nt: TGCGCCAGCAGCCTAGGGACATTCGCCTCCTACGAGCAGTACTTC
j_call: TRBJ1-3; clone_size: few; d_call: -; v_call: TRBV7-8; cdr3_aa: CASSLYGPGNTIYF; cdr3_nt: TGTGCCAGCAGTCTCTACGGGCCTGGAAACACCATATATTTT
j_call: TRBJ1-1; clone_size: many; d_call: -; v_call: TRBV9; cdr3_aa: CASSPRLGTMNTEAFF; cdr3_nt: TGTGCCAGCAGCCCCCGACTGGGGACGATGAACACTGAAGCTTTCTTT
j_call: TRBJ1-2; clone_size: many; d_call: -; v_call: TRBV9; cdr3_aa: CASSVAASWGYGYTF; cdr3_nt: TGTGCCAGCAGCGTAGCAGCGTCTTGGGGCTATGGCTACACCTTC
j_call: TRBJ1-5; clone_size: few; d_call: -; v_call: TRBV4-2; cdr3_aa: CASSPNRASNQPQHF; cdr3_nt: TGTGCCAGCAGCCCTAACAGGGCTAGCAATCAGCCCCAGCATTTT
j_call: TRBJ1-2; clone_size: many; d_call: -; v_call: TRBV19; cdr3_aa: CASTRVLRSQGYGYTF; cdr3_nt: TGTGCCAGTACTCGTGTTCTCCGCTCGCAGGGCTATGGCTACACCTTC
j_call: TRBJ1-5; clone_size: -; d_call: -; v_call: TRBV7-9; cdr3_aa: CASSRGSQNQPQHF; cdr3_nt: TGTGCCAGCAGCCGAGGAAGCCAGAATCAGCCCCAGCATTTT
j_call: TRBJ2-5; clone_size: many; d_call: -; v_call: TRBV24-1; cdr3_aa: CATGTDLETQYF; cdr3_nt: TGTGCCACCGGAACAGACCTGGAGACCCAGTACTTC
j_call: TRBJ2-7; clone_size: -; d_call: -; v_call: TRBV4-2; cdr3_aa: CASSSRTQTPYEQYF; cdr3_nt: TGTGCCAGCAGCTCAAGGACGCAAACACCCTACGAGCAGTACTTC
j_call: TRBJ1-1; clone_size: few; d_call: TRBD1; v_call: TRBV5-5; cdr3_aa: CASSFKSRDRGKRTEAFF; cdr3_nt: TGTGCCAGCAGCTTTAAGAGCCGGGACAGGGGGAAGAGGACTGAAGCTTTCTTT
j_call: TRBJ1-2; clone_size: -; d_call: -; v_call: TRBV7-8; cdr3_aa: CASIREGSDYGYTF; cdr3_nt: TGTGCCAGCATACGGGAGGGCAGTGACTATGGCTACACCTTC
j_call: TRBJ2-2; clone_size: -; d_call: -; v_call: TRBV19; cdr3_aa: CASSMAGQNTGELFF; cdr3_nt: TGTGCCAGTAGTATGGCAGGGCAGAACACCGGGGAGCTGTTTTTT
j_call: TRBJ1-4; clone_size: few; d_call: TRBD1; v_call: TRBV20-1; cdr3_aa: CSARDYGQGFFGLFF; cdr3_nt: TGCAGTGCTAGAGATTATGGACAGGGATTTTTCGGACTGTTTTTT
j_call: TRBJ1-1; clone_size: few; d_call: -; v_call: TRBV7-2; cdr3_aa: CASSRRGRPEAFF; cdr3_nt: TGTGCCAGCAGCCGGAGGGGTCGGCCTGAAGCTTTCTTT
j_call: TRBJ2-7; clone_size: -; d_call: TRBD2; v_call: TRBV9; cdr3_aa: CASSVTGTSPDEQYF; cdr3_nt: TGTGCCAGCAGCGTTACCGGGACTAGTCCAGACGAGCAGTACTTC
j_call: TRBJ1-6; clone_size: -; d_call: -; v_call: TRBV5-1; cdr3_aa: CASSLETGLGSPLHF; cdr3_nt: TGCGCCAGCAGCTTGGAAACGGGGCTCGGCTCACCCCTCCACTTT